The entry below gives a single T cell receptor beta chain sequence along with its context. Its antigen remains unknown. V shed 6 bases and J shed 0 bases, with 21 bases lying between them. Germline CDR1 and CDR2: SQVTM and ANQGSEA. CDR3 length: 18 residues. The source of the sample is a study of shared clonotypes between healthy human individuals. For the study at large: Used for every donor were three CD4 naive, three CD4 memory, two CD8 naive and one CD8 memory plate. Whole-study findings and limits: When compared with the clonotypes that were shared by all four sorted-subset donors, the non-shared clonotypes turned out to have lower generation probabilities. Shared across a few donors were around 4.7% of the naive CD4 clonotypes.

Nashville, Tennessee was home to all donors, each a Caucasian adult. Produced via immunoSEQ multiplex PCR; TCRdb's table is partial and in-frame only. The table shows under 1,900,000 clones, with less than 99% occurring only once. The material sequenced was naive CD4+ T cells sorted from blood. Noted subset: CD45RA+ positively selected. The sequence came from a man in his thirties or forties in good health. The V call is TRBV29-1, the J call TRBJ2-6, with D possibly being TRBD1 (6 bases). This chain's CDR3 is CSVTHGQGLNSGANVLTF. The DNA for the CDR3 is TGCAGCGTCACACACGGGCAGGGGCTAAACTCTGGGGCCAACGTCCTGACTTTC.